Presented here are 2 T cell receptor beta chains from one specimen sequenced in a study of blood T cells in healthy people across ages. A J-beta primer mix and a sample-barcoded 5' primer were used in a second PCR of about 6 to 12 cycles. TCRdb processed the 5' RACE reads anew with MiXCR; each CDR3 protein has one entry. The data show more than 1.4 million distinct CDR3 sequences, with 40% to 50% seen just once and roughly 7.9% held by the top ten. The source material was blood. These receptors all come from a woman younger than 35 in good health.

The rearrangement joins TRBV12-3 or TRBV12-4 to TRBJ2-1; 8 bases are shared with TRBD2. V dropped 3 bases and J dropped 0; count of bases not matched to a gene: 7. CDR3 length: 17 residues. The CDR3: CASSFRGGTSSYNEQFF. In nucleotides, the CDR3 is TGTGCCAGCAGTTTTCGGGGGGGAACTAGCTCCTACAATGAGCAGTTCTTC.

The chain is built from TRBV4-1 and TRBJ2-1; TRBD1 is a possible D gene (6 bases). This CDR3 comprises 14 residues. With 0 bases removed from V and 6 bases from J, the gap between germline ends came to 9 bases. Germline-derived CDR1 and CDR2 are MGHRA and YSYEKL. In DNA form, the CDR3 reads TGCGCCAGCAGCCAAGATGCAGGGGTCAATGAGCAGTTCTTC. Its protein product is CASSQDAGVNEQFF.